A selection of T cell receptor beta chains follows, all from one sample in a study of T cell repertoires in cytomegalovirus infection. TCRdb reprocessed the reads with MiXCR, giving one entry per CDR3 protein. This sample has roughly 760,000 distinct CDR3 sequences, with roughly a third found just once. Source material: PBMCs. The receptors shown here come from a human donor in good health (CMV status not recorded). Some clones in this sample may be carry-over from other donors' samples. CDR3s include the opening cysteine and the closing phenylalanine or tryptophan. D genes are given only for firm matches. Clone size, where shown, is once, few, many, or a class for clones that have expanded.

d_call	v_call	cdr3_length	j_call	clone_size	cdr3_aa	cdr3_nt
.	TRBV7-4	16	TRBJ1-4	.	CASSPEAPGRGEKLFF	TGTGCCAGCAGCCCCGAGGCTCCGGGTCGAGGAGAAAAACTGTTTTTT
TRBD1	TRBV28	15	TRBJ1-6	.	CASSRGQVENSPLHF	TGTGCCAGCAGCCGGGGACAGGTGGAGAATTCACCCCTCCACTTT
.	TRBV9	15	TRBJ2-5	.	CASSGGRLQQETQYF	TGTGCCAGCAGCGGAGGGCGGCTACAACAAGAGACCCAGTACTTC
TRBD2	TRBV14	16	TRBJ2-7	.	CASSQGGTSGSDEQYF	TGTGCCAGCAGCCAAGGGGGGACTAGCGGGAGCGACGAGCAGTACTTC
TRBD2	TRBV7-2	16	TRBJ2-3	many	CASSALASGYTDTQYF	TGTGCCAGCAGCGCCCTGGCTAGCGGGTACACAGATACGCAGTATTTT
TRBD1	TRBV7-6	15	TRBJ1-6	.	CASRPAPDRESPLHF	TGTGCCAGCAGACCAGCCCCGGACAGGGAGTCACCCCTCCACTTT
TRBD2	TRBV7-2	18	TRBJ2-2	.	CASSLFPSSGRYTGELFF	TGTGCCAGCAGCTTATTCCCCTCTAGCGGGAGATACACCGGGGAGCTGTTTTTT
.	TRBV7-2	16	TRBJ1-6	many	CASSLVAGFINSPLHF	TGTGCCAGCAGCTTAGTGGCGGGATTCATAAATTCACCCCTCCACTTT
.	TRBV29-1	13	TRBJ1-1	few	CSVVVAPGTEAFF	TGCAGCGTTGTGGTGGCCCCCGGCACTGAAGCTTTCTTT
TRBD1	TRBV27	20	TRBJ2-6	few	CASSLRAVTGGRSGANVLTF	TGTGCCAGCAGTTTACGCGCGGTGACAGGGGGCCGCTCTGGGGCCAACGTCCTGACTTTC
.	TRBV6-1	15	TRBJ1-2	.	CASSEAGPKNYGYTF	TGTGCCAGCAGTGAAGCGGGACCTAAAAACTATGGCTACACCTTC
TRBD1	TRBV27	14	TRBJ2-7	few	CASSNSGTVYEQYF	TGTGCCAGCAGCAACTCGGGGACAGTTTACGAGCAGTACTTC
TRBD1	TRBV7-2	15	TRBJ2-3	.	CASSLEGASTDTQYF	TGTGCCAGCAGTTTAGAGGGGGCTAGCACAGATACGCAGTATTTT
TRBD2	TRBV7-3	12	TRBJ2-3	few	CASSSGTSGRYF	TGTGCCAGCAGCTCCGGGACTAGCGGGCGGTATTTT
.	TRBV5-1	15	TRBJ1-6	few	CASSLLGTSNSPLHF	TGCGCCAGCAGCTTGTTAGGGACCAGTAATTCACCCCTCCACTTT
TRBD2	TRBV28	14	TRBJ2-4	few	CASSSPGLGNIQYF	TGTGCCAGCAGTTCCCCCGGACTAGGGAACATTCAGTACTTC
TRBD1	TRBV7-8	15	TRBJ2-7	.	CASSLEVTGQYEQYF	TGTGCCAGCAGCTTAGAGGTGACAGGGCAGTACGAGCAGTACTTC
.	TRBV10-3	15	TRBJ1-2	.	CALSEELGGGYGYTF	TGTGCCCTCAGTGAGGAGCTAGGGGGAGGCTATGGCTACACCTTC
.	TRBV6-8	14	TRBJ2-2	.	CASSGRPHTGELFF	TGTGCCAGCAGCGGGAGACCGCACACCGGGGAGCTGTTTTTT
TRBD1	TRBV7-2	14	TRBJ2-7	.	CASSRTGPNYEQYF	TGTGCCAGCAGCCGGACAGGGCCAAATTACGAGCAGTACTTC
TRBD1	TRBV5-6	15	TRBJ1-1	.	CASSDRRDRGKEAFF	TGTGCCAGCAGCGACCGCCGGGACAGGGGGAAAGAAGCTTTCTTT
.	TRBV28	13	TRBJ1-4	.	CASATDRLEKLFF	TGTGCCAGCGCTACCGACAGGCTAGAAAAACTGTTTTTT
TRBD2	TRBV28	16	TRBJ2-1	.	CASSLQTSGHYNEQFF	TGTGCCAGCAGTTTGCAAACTAGCGGGCATTACAATGAGCAGTTCTTC
.	TRBV10-1	15	TRBJ2-3	.	CASSGAGTFTDTQYF	TGCGCCAGCAGTGGGGCCGGGACGTTTACAGATACGCAGTATTTT
.	TRBV14	15	TRBJ2-2	.	CASSQDLGPGRELFF	TGTGCCAGCAGCCAAGATTTGGGGCCAGGCCGGGAGCTGTTTTTT
.	TRBV20-1	10	TRBJ1-2	.	CSARSGGYTF	TGCAGTGCTAGGTCAGGTGGCTACACCTTC
.	TRBV5-4	17	TRBJ1-3	.	CASSLGTGGAQGNTIYF	TGTGCCAGCAGCTTGGGGACGGGGGGCGCGCAAGGAAACACCATATATTTT
TRBD1	TRBV28	15	TRBJ1-5	many	CASRRTGPLNQPQHF	TGTGCCAGCAGACGGACAGGGCCCCTTAATCAGCCCCAGCATTTT
.	TRBV30	14	TRBJ2-1	.	CAWSSGSSYNEQFF	TGTGCCTGGAGTAGTGGTAGCTCCTACAATGAGCAGTTCTTC
.	TRBV6-2/TRBV6-3	12	TRBJ1-5	few	CASTVGNQPQHF	TGTGCCAGCACGGTGGGCAATCAGCCCCAGCATTTT
TRBD1	TRBV5-1	18	TRBJ1-1	.	CASSLVGDRAHWNTEAFF	TGCGCCAGCAGCTTGGTAGGGGACAGGGCTCATTGGAACACTGAAGCTTTCTTT
.	TRBV28	12	TRBJ1-4	many	CASSFNMRTLFF	TGTGCCAGCAGTTTTAATATGCGTACCCTGTTTTTT
TRBD2	TRBV6-6	15	TRBJ2-1	.	CASSRSSGNHNEQFF	TGTGCCAGCAGTCGGTCTAGCGGGAACCACAATGAGCAGTTCTTC
TRBD2	TRBV5-1	15	TRBJ2-4	few	CASSFGTSGKNIQYF	TGCGCCAGCAGCTTTGGGACTAGCGGGAAAAACATTCAGTACTTC
TRBD1	TRBV5-1	16	TRBJ2-7	once	CASSYGMKGAMDEQYF	TGCGCCAGCAGCTATGGGATGAAGGGGGCGATGGACGAGCAGTACTTC
.	TRBV2	11	TRBJ2-5	.	CATLSGETQYF	TGTGCCACCTTAAGCGGGGAGACCCAGTACTTC
TRBD2	TRBV7-8	15	TRBJ2-1	.	CASSTLAGTYNEQFF	TGTGCCAGCAGCACACTAGCGGGCACCTACAATGAGCAGTTCTTC
.	TRBV27	16	TRBJ2-5	many	CASSLSGNRVWETQYF	TGTGCCAGCAGTTTATCAGGGAACAGGGTCTGGGAGACCCAGTACTTC
.	TRBV7-2	15	TRBJ2-3	few	CASSLSGAATDTQYF	TGTGCCAGCAGCTTATCGGGGGCAGCCACAGATACGCAGTATTTT
.	TRBV20-1	13	TRBJ2-7	many	CSASLADWGEQYF	TGCAGTGCTAGCCTTGCGGATTGGGGCGAGCAGTACTTC
.	TRBV7-2	16	TRBJ2-4	many	CASSLAQRVAKNIQYF	TGTGCCAGCAGCTTAGCCCAGCGGGTAGCCAAAAACATTCAGTACTTC
TRBD1	TRBV28	17	TRBJ2-1	few	CASSPLQGDPSYNEQFF	TGTGCCAGCAGTCCGCTACAGGGGGATCCATCCTACAATGAGCAGTTCTTC
.	TRBV6-5	15	TRBJ2-3	few	CASSAYSGSADTQYF	TGTGCCAGCAGTGCTTACTCAGGAAGCGCAGATACGCAGTATTTT
.	TRBV20-1	14	TRBJ1-1	.	CSARFSGPNTEAFF	TGCAGTGCTAGATTTTCCGGTCCCAACACTGAAGCTTTCTTT
.	TRBV5-4	15	TRBJ1-2	.	CASSSPTGFPPGYTF	TGTGCCAGCAGCTCTCCCACAGGTTTCCCCCCTGGCTACACCTTC
.	TRBV7-2	18	TRBJ2-3	many	CASSLESNSRARTDTQYF	TGTGCCAGCAGCTTAGAAAGCAACAGCAGGGCCCGCACAGATACGCAGTATTTT